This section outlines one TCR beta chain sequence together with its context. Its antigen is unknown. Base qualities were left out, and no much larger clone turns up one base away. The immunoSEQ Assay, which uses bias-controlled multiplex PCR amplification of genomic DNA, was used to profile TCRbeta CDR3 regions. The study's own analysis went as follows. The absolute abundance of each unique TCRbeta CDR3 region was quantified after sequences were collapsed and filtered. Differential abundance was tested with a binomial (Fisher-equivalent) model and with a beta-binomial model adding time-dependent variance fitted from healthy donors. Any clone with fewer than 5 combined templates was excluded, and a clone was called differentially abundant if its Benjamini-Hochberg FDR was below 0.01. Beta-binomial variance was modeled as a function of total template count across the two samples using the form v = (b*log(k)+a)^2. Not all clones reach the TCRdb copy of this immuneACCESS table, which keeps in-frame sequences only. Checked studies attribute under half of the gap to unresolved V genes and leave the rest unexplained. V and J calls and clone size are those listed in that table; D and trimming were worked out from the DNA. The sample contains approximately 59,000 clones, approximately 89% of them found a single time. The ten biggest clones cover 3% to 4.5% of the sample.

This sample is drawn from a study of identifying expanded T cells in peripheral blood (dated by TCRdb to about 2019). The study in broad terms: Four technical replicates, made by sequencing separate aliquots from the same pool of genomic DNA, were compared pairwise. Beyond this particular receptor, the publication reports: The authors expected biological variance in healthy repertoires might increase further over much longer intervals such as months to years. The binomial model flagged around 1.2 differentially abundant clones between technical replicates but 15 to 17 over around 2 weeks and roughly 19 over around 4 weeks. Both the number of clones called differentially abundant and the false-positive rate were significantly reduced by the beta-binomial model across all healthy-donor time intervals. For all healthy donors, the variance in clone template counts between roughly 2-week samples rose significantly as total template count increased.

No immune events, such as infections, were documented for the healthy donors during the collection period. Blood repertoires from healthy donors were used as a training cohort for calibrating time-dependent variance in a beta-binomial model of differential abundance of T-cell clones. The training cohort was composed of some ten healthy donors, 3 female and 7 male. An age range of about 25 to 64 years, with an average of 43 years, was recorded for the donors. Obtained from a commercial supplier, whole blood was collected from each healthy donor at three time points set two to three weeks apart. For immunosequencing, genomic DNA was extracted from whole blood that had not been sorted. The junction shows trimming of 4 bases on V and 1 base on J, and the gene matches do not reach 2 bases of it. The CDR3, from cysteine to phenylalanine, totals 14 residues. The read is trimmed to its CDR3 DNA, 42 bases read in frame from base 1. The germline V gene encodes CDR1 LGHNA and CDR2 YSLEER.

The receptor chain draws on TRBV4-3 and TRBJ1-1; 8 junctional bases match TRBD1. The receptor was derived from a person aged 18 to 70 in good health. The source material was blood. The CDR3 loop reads CASSRQGRNTEAFF. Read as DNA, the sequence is TGCGCCAGCAGCCGACAGGGGCGGAACACTGAAGCTTTCTTT.